Given below is one T cell receptor (beta chain) in context. This entry comes from a study of T cells after somatic rescue of genetic block. The CDR3 totals 15 residues. The V gene's germline CDR1 is SGHVS and CDR2 FQNEAQ. V was clipped by 1 base and J by 1 base, with 8 bases between them. The table came from immunoSEQ multiplex PCR; TCRdb's copy has only in-frame clones and leaves some out. The table has about 63,000 clones, 92% seen once. This clonotype was obtained from a man aged 35-49 years. The chain joins TRBV7-8 to TRBJ2-1; D gene unclear. Specimen: peripheral blood mononuclear cells (PBMCs). CDR3 nucleotides: TGTGCCAGCAGCTTAGATCATTCGTCCTACAATGAGCAGTTCTTC. This sequence encodes CASSLDHSSYNEQFF.